This entry is about one TCR beta chain. Germline trimming cut 7 bases from V and 7 bases from J; bases unmatched to any gene: 11. From germline, CDR1 is MNHEY and CDR2 SMNVEV (reference sequence). The CDR3 sequence is 14 residues long. The record originates from a study of blood T cell repertoires in COVID-19. Study-wide context: Sites in the United States, Italy and Spain provided acute and convalescent COVID-19 samples.

The protocol was immunoSEQ multiplex PCR, while the TCRdb copy is restricted to in-frame clones and leaves out a portion. This sample has about 67,000 clones, with around 90% found just once. This rearrangement joins TRBV27 to TRBJ2-3; 7 bases map to TRBD1. Material: peripheral blood. The receptor was derived from a woman aged 80 or over with acute or convalescent COVID-19. The CDR3 is CASTTSTGFNTQYF. In DNA, the CDR3 is TGTGCCAGCACCACCTCGACAGGGTTTAATACGCAGTATTTT.